This TCR beta chain stems from a study of T cell responses to AZD1222 COVID-19 vaccine. Study conclusions and caveats: Vaccine-related CD4 TCRs covered spike, predominating at 160-218 and 743-854. Repertoire sampling happened only post peak T cell response.

Trimming pared 4 bases from V and 3 bases from J, leaving 9 bases between. CDR1 SGHTA and CDR2 FQGNSA come from the germline V gene. The CDR3 totals 13 residues. Clones were read by immunoSEQ multiplex PCR, and TCRdb kept only the in-frame ones, dropping some. This table has 150,000 to 200,000 clones, roughly nine tenths appearing once. This clone was seen more than once but under ten times. The antigen is not known. V and J are TRBV7-2 and TRBJ2-5; no firm D call. The sequences come from peripheral blood, collected 28 days after the second AZD1222 dose. This clonotype was sampled from an adult who received the AZD1222 COVID-19 vaccine. The CDR3 DNA sequence: TGTGCCAGCAGCTCAAAAAAGAAAGAGACCCAGTACTTC. It encodes CASSSKKKETQYF.